This entry features one T cell receptor beta chain sequence. Study members were between about 18 and 95 years old and lived in fewer than 30 US regions. Only in-frame clones appear in the TCRdb table, and some are missing; sequencing was by immunoSEQ multiplex PCR. Of around 200,000 clones in the sample, 85% are singletons; the top ten hold about 19%. Looked up from germline, CDR1 is KGHSH and CDR2 is LQKENI. The CDR3 is 12 amino acids. V shed 1 base and J shed 7 bases, with 8 bases lying between them. The data were taken from a study of blood T cell repertoires in COVID-19. The wider study: The United States, Italy and Spain provided the acute and convalescent COVID-19 samples. Sources were T cells, B-cell-depleted T cells, or PBMCs; the material itself was cDNA or gDNA.

Specimen: PBMCs or T cells enriched from blood (not recorded which). The TCR sequence derives from a man between 40 and 49 years old who had recovered from COVID-19. The rearrangement links TRBV18 to TRBJ2-7; a possible D gene is TRBD1 (6 bases). DNA of the CDR3: TGTGCCAGCTCACCACTAACAGGGGAGCAGTACTTC. This translates into CASSPLTGEQYF.